Presented here are 3 T cell receptor beta chains from one specimen sequenced in a study of blood T cell repertoires in COVID-19. Data came from immunoSEQ multiplex PCR; TCRdb stores just in-frame clones and leaves some out. The sample shows roughly 260,000 clones, roughly 90% of them seen only once. Input material: peripheral blood. All receptors come from a woman in her 30s with COVID-19, enrolled during active disease.

The chain recombines TRBV18 with TRBJ1-1; D may be TRBD1 (6 bases). CDR1 is KGHSH and CDR2 is LQKENI in the germline V gene. V was shortened by 6 bases and J by 0 bases, with 11 bases between the two germline ends. The CDR3 runs 14 residues. The CDR3 sequence: CASSVDSLNTEAFF. DNA of the CDR3: TGTGCCAGCTCCGTGGACAGCCTGAACACTGAAGCTTTCTTT.

The chain is built from TRBV6-5 and TRBJ1-2, with D tentatively TRBD1 (6 bases). In germline, CDR1 is MNHEY, CDR2 SVGAGI. V was trimmed by 4 bases and J by 6 bases, leaving 12 bases between them. This CDR3 spans 13 amino acids. DNA of the CDR3: TGTGCCAGCAGTTTGGACAGCTCGAATGGCTACACCTTC. Translating gives CASSLDSSNGYTF.

The gene calls are TRBV11-2 and TRBJ1-2; no clear D. V was shortened by 4 bases and J by 4 bases, with 19 bases between the two germline ends. Germline CDR1 and CDR2: SGHAT and FQNNGV. The CDR3 extends over 16 amino acids. The CDR3 region has the DNA TGTGCCAGCAGCTCCCTCCACGGGCCCCGGGGCTATGGCTACACCTTC. Translated, it gives CASSSLHGPRGYGYTF.